The clone carrying this T cell receptor beta chain was recorded a few times. No antigen is known for it. The data derive from a study of blood T cells in healthy people across ages. Study observations and caveats: Expanded clonotype shifts may have been confounded, as the donors had an unknown CMV status.

It was with a sample-barcoded 5' primer and a J-beta primer mix that a second PCR of about 6 to 12 cycles was run. TCRdb re-called the 5' RACE reads through MiXCR, storing one row per CDR3 protein. Among 850,000 to 950,000 distinct CDR3 sequences listed, 29% were seen once. CDR1 is SGHTA and CDR2 is FQGNSA in the germline V gene. This CDR3 contains 15 residues. The V end lost 5 bases, the J end lost 1 base, and 11 bases lay between the germline ends. The clonotype comes from a woman at least 80 years old in good health. Source material: blood. The chain carries TRBV7-2 and TRBJ2-2; a possible D gene is TRBD1 (5 bases). CDR3 nucleotides: TGTGCCAGCAGCCCCCGACAGATGAACACCGGGGAGCTGTTTTTT. Residues: CASSPRQMNTGELFF.